The 12 T cell receptor beta chains reported below all come from one sample, sequenced in a study of T-cell reconstitution after alpha-beta-depleted transplantation in children (TCRdb year 2016). Receptor libraries were prepared by PCR. The data were produced on an Illumina HiSeq 2500. TCR libraries were prepared with molecular barcoding, using unique molecular identifiers to normalize TCRbeta repertoire quantification. The public reads were reanalyzed by TCRdb: fastp trimming at Q25, MiXCR alignment, in-frame beta chains only. Rows are combined by CDR3 protein, so each entry shows the most common genes and DNA. For this sample there are 600,000 to 700,000 distinct CDR3 sequences; about an eighth appear just once. Of the sample, around 0.8% falls within the top ten clones. Reading the label with the study, this specimen's treatment or condition is: allogeneic hematopoietic cell transplantation with graft depleted of TCRalphabeta T cells and CD19 B cells.

The material was PBMCs, obtained before TCRalphabeta/CD19-depleted stem cell transplant. Receptors originate from a girl aged 2 to 10 with congenital amegakaryocytic thrombocytopenia, due to receive a stem cell transplant.

This clonotype has ten or more counts. The chain links TRBV9 to TRBJ1-4; TRBD1 aligns across 9 bases. The CDR3 totals 15 residues. The V gene end was trimmed by 3 bases and the J gene end by 7 bases; junction bases not matched to a gene: 7. CDR1 and CDR2 from the germline V gene are SGDLS and YYNGEE. CDR3 sequence reads: CASSARGQGGEKLFF. The CDR3 DNA follows: TGTGCCAGCAGCGCCAGGGGACAGGGCGGTGAAAAACTGTTTTTT.

The J gene is TRBJ1-2, the V gene TRBV5-1, with 8 positions matching TRBD1. The CDR3 extends over 14 amino acids. Germline V gene sequence: CDR1 SGHRS, CDR2 YFSETQ. V was pared by 4 bases and J by 6 bases, with 8 bases of the junction left unmatched. The DNA for the CDR3 is TGCGCCAGCAGCCGCCTCGGACAGGGCGATGGCTACACCTTC. Translating it yields CASSRLGQGDGYTF.

The rearrangement links TRBV6-1 to TRBJ2-1; 10 bases align to TRBD2. V lost 11 bases and J lost 0; bases outside the gene matches: 16. CDR3 length: 18 amino acids. Germline CDR1 and CDR2: MNHNS and SASEGT. Here the CDR3 DNA reads TGTGCCTGCTGTCCGGGTAGCGGGAGGTCCAGCTCCTACAATGAGCAGTTCTTC. Translation gives CACCPGSGRSSSYNEQFF.

This clonotype has only a few counts. This chain links TRBV27 with TRBJ1-1; D is unresolved. This CDR3 contains 14 residues. Trimming removed 5 bases from V and 11 bases from J, with 21 bases in between. Per germline, CDR1 MNHEY and CDR2 SMNVEV (reference sequence). The CDR3 nucleotides read TGTGCCAGCAGTCCTTCTCATTTACGCGGTGAGGCTTTCTTT. Protein sequence: CASSPSHLRGEAFF.

The gene calls are TRBV4-2 and TRBJ2-4; D possibly corresponds to TRBD1 (6 bases). From germline, CDR1 is LGHNA and CDR2 YNFKEQ. The CDR3 loop spans 17 amino acids. V lost 1 base, J lost 9 bases, and 22 bases lay in between. Here the CDR3 DNA reads TGTGCCAGCAGCCAAGGGCACAGGGCGGGCCAAAGTGGCATTCAGTACTTC. Protein product: CASSQGHRAGQSGIQYF.

This clonotype was seen ten or more times. The chain uses TRBV12-3 or TRBV12-4 and TRBJ2-1; D not certain. CDR3 length: 13 amino acids. Trimming took 0 bases from V and 9 from J, leaving 9 bases between them. The CDR3 spells CASSLAIAVEQFF. The CDR3 region has the DNA TGTGCCAGCAGTTTAGCGATTGCGGTTGAGCAGTTCTTC.

This chain connects TRBV29-1 to TRBJ2-1; D might be TRBD2 (6 bases). Trimming removed 2 bases at V and 9 bases at J, with 17 bases between. CDR1 is SQVTM and CDR2 is ANQGSEA in the germline V gene. The CDR3 runs to 14 residues. The CDR3 sequence: CSVEFASENGEQFF. CDR3 nucleotides: TGCAGCGTTGAATTCGCTAGCGAGAACGGTGAGCAGTTCTTC.

The CDR3: CASSLALSRANQETQYF. The DNA for the CDR3 is TGTGCCAGCAGCTTAGCGCTAAGTCGGGCAAACCAAGAGACCCAGTACTTC. J is TRBJ2-5 and V is TRBV7-9; D not resolved. Germline CDR1 and CDR2: SEHNR and FQNEAQ (reference sequence). V lost 0 bases, J lost 0 bases, and 14 bases lay in between. The CDR3 loop spans 17 amino acids.

This clonotype was counted many times. The chain couples TRBV7-9 to TRBJ2-7, with TRBD1 as a possible D gene (6 bases). The CDR3 runs 15 residues. V lost 5 bases to trimming and J lost 2 bases, with 16 bases between them. The germline V gene encodes CDR1 SEHNR and CDR2 FQNEAQ (reference sequence). The CDR3 DNA reads TGTGCCAGCAGCACCCGAGCAGGGGCCACCTACGAGCAGTACTTC. This translates into CASSTRAGATYEQYF. Full variable domain (rest looked up from reference TRBV7-9 and TRBJ2-7): DTGVSQNPRHKITKRGQNVTFRCDPISEHNRLYWYRQTLGQGPEFLTYFQNEAQLEKSRLLSDRFSAERPKGSFSTLEIQRTEQGDSAMYLCASSTRAGATYEQYFGPGTRLTVT.

The V gene is TRBV3-1, the J gene TRBJ1-1; D may be TRBD1 (5 bases). CDR1 LGHDT and CDR2 YNNKEL come from the germline V gene (reference sequence). The CDR3 sequence is 14 residues long. The germline V and J ends were trimmed by 4 bases and 4 bases, with 13 bases remaining between them. The CDR3 DNA reads TGTGCCAGCAGCCCGGGGGTCTTAAGCACTGAAGCTTTCTTT. Its translation is CASSPGVLSTEAFF.

This clonotype was seen more than once but under ten times. The CDR3 DNA reads TGTGCCAGCAGTCCCGGATGGGAGCAGTACTTC. This sequence encodes CASSPGWEQYF. The V gene is TRBV12-3 or TRBV12-4, the J gene TRBJ2-7; D gene uncertain. Trimming shortened V by 5 bases and J by 7 bases, and 9 bases separated the two germline ends. The CDR3 loop spans 11 amino acids.

This clonotype was detected many times. This rearrangement joins TRBV20-1 to TRBJ2-1; 10 bases agree with TRBD2. V was clipped by 3 bases and J by 10 bases; unmatched bases: 12. This CDR3 comprises 15 residues. Per the germline V gene, CDR1 is DFQATT and CDR2 is SNEGSKA (reference sequence). CDR3 amino acids: CSARPYLAGVNEQFF. The CDR3 DNA is TGCAGTGCTAGGCCCTACCTAGCGGGGGTCAACGAGCAGTTCTTC.